A selection of T cell receptor beta chains follows, all from one sample in a study of blood T cell repertoires in COVID-19. Sequencing was performed with immunoSEQ multiplex PCR; in TCRdb, only in-frame clones are kept and a portion is missing. The table shows about 50,000 clones, with around 89% occurring only once. Material: peripheral blood. The receptors were sampled from a human donor in a cohort sampled during active COVID-19. Each CDR3 is given with its conserved first and last residue. A D gene is named only where the DNA matches it firmly. Expanded clones are given a class, and other clones once, few, many or no size at all.

- | TRBJ2-3 | TRBV11-3 | 14 | - | TGTGCCAGCAGCTTAGGGGGCAGCACAGATACGCAGTATTTT | CASSLGGSTDTQYF
TRBD2 | TRBJ2-5 | TRBV7-2 | 16 | - | TGTGCCAGCAGCCCCAGACTAGCGGGGGACCTGGAGACCCAGTACTTC | CASSPRLAGDLETQYF
- | TRBJ1-3 | TRBV3-1/TRBV3-2 | 15 | - | TGTGCCAGCAGCCTCGGACAGCGCTCTGGAAACACCATATATTTT | CASSLGQRSGNTIYF
TRBD2 | TRBJ2-1 | TRBV19 | 16 | - | TGTGCCAGTAGTAGTAGCGGGGGGAGCTCCTACAATGAGCAGTTCTTC | CASSSSGGSSYNEQFF
TRBD2 | TRBJ2-1 | TRBV10-2 | 14 | - | TGCGCCAGCAGCCCGGGACTAGCACAGAATGAGCAGTTCTTC | CASSPGLAQNEQFF
TRBD1 | TRBJ2-7 | TRBV5-4 | 14 | - | TGTGCCAGCACCCCCGGGACAGGGGCCTACGAGCAGTACTTC | CASTPGTGAYEQYF
- | TRBJ2-7 | TRBV18 | 14 | - | TGTGCCAGCTCTTCCCTTGGGGGGTCTTACGAGCAGTACTTC | CASSSLGGSYEQYF
TRBD1 | TRBJ1-2 | TRBV27 | 14 | - | TGTGCCAGCAGTTTCAGGACAGGTTCCTATGGCTACACCTTC | CASSFRTGSYGYTF
TRBD1 | TRBJ2-7 | TRBV4-3 | 17 | - | TGCGCCAGCAGCCAAGATCTTACAGGGGCTTTGAGCTACGAGCAGTACTTC | CASSQDLTGALSYEQYF
TRBD2 | TRBJ2-5 | TRBV7-2 | 16 | - | TGTGCCAGCAGCCTTCAGACTAGCGGGATACAAGAGACCCAGTACTTC | CASSLQTSGIQETQYF
- | TRBJ1-5 | TRBV4-3 | 16 | - | TGCGCCAGCAGCCAATGGGGGCCTTATAGCAATCAGCCCCAGCATTTT | CASSQWGPYSNQPQHF
TRBD2 | TRBJ2-3 | TRBV19 | 19 | - | TGTGCCAGTAGTATAGCGGAACGGGGGGGCTTCGCGAACACAGATACGCAGTATTTT | CASSIAERGGFANTDTQYF
- | TRBJ2-3 | TRBV7-3 | 15 | - | TGTGCCAGCAGCGCCGGGATCCGGGGAGCAGATACGCAGTATTTT | CASSAGIRGADTQYF
TRBD2 | TRBJ2-7 | TRBV7-2 | 15 | once | TGTGCCAGCAGCCACCCCGGACTAGCCCACTACGAGCAGTACTTC | CASSHPGLAHYEQYF
- | TRBJ2-3 | TRBV9 | 15 | - | TGTGCCAGCAGCGTCATCGGGGGGCCGACAGATACGCAGTATTTT | CASSVIGGPTDTQYF
- | TRBJ1-3 | TRBV5-4 | 15 | - | TGTGCCAGCAGCTTGTGGGCAGGCTCTGGAAACACCATATATTTT | CASSLWAGSGNTIYF
TRBD2 | TRBJ2-7 | TRBV7-2 | 16 | - | TGTGCCAGCAGCTTAGCGAGCGGGATGAGCTCCTACGAGCAGTACTTC | CASSLASGMSSYEQYF
TRBD1 | TRBJ1-2 | TRBV14 | 15 | - | TGTGCCAGCAGCCAACGGACAGGGGGTATCTATGGCTACACCTTC | CASSQRTGGIYGYTF
TRBD1 | TRBJ1-2 | TRBV5-1 | 14 | - | TGCGCCAGCAGCAGAGGACAGGGGAACTATGGCTACACCTTC | CASSRGQGNYGYTF
TRBD1 | TRBJ2-2 | TRBV9 | 16 | - | TGTGCCAGCAGCGCCCGGACAGGGTTCGACACCGGGGAGCTGTTTTTT | CASSARTGFDTGELFF
TRBD1 | TRBJ1-6 | TRBV7-2 | 17 | - | TGTGCCAGCAGCTTTGTGGGACAGGGCCTATCCTATTCACCCCTCCACTTT | CASSFVGQGLSYSPLHF
- | TRBJ2-1 | TRBV9 | 11 | - | TGTGCCAGCAGCGCCCTCAATGAGCAGTTCTTC | CASSALNEQFF
- | TRBJ1-5 | TRBV9 | 15 | - | TGTGCCAGCAGCTCCGGGACAACCAACAATCAGCCCCAGCATTTT | CASSSGTTNNQPQHF
TRBD1 | TRBJ2-7 | TRBV30 | 13 | - | TGTGCCTGGATGACAGGGGGCTCCTACGAGCAGTACTTC | CAWMTGGSYEQYF
TRBD2 | TRBJ2-1 | TRBV6-5 | 14 | - | TGTGCCACGATTAGCGGGGGGACGGACAATGAGCAGTTCTTC | CATISGGTDNEQFF
TRBD2 | TRBJ2-2 | TRBV30 | 15 | - | TGTGCCTTAACCGGGACTAGCGGGGGGGCCGGGGAGCTGTTTTTT | CALTGTSGGAGELFF
- | TRBJ2-1 | TRBV28 | 17 | few | TGTGCCAGCACCGTTATGGGGCGGGGATATGGAAACAATGAGCAGTTCTTC | CASTVMGRGYGNNEQFF
- | TRBJ1-5 | TRBV13 | 18 | - | TGTGCCAGCAGCTTAGGCTGGGAAAGGGGAAGGCGCAATCAGCCCCAGCATTTT | CASSLGWERGRRNQPQHF
- | TRBJ2-7 | TRBV2 | 14 | - | TGTGCCGGACAGGTGGCGGGGACCTCCTACGAGCAGTACTTC | CAGQVAGTSYEQYF
TRBD1 | TRBJ2-3 | TRBV29-1 | 14 | - | TGCAGCGCCATAACTGGACAGGACACAGATACGCAGTATTTT | CSAITGQDTDTQYF
- | TRBJ1-1 | TRBV9 | 12 | - | TGTGCCAGCAGCGGACAGTCCTCTGAAGCTTTCTTT | CASSGQSSEAFF
- | TRBJ2-1 | TRBV12-3/TRBV12-4 | 12 | - | TGTGCCAGCAGTCTTACGCGGACTATGCAGTTCTTC | CASSLTRTMQFF
- | TRBJ1-2 | TRBV19 | 11 | - | TGTGCCAGTAGTATTCAGGCTGGCTACACCTTC | CASSIQAGYTF
- | TRBJ2-5 | TRBV12-3/TRBV12-4 | 13 | - | TGTGCCAGCAGTTTTGAGGGAGGAGAGACCCAGTACTTC | CASSFEGGETQYF
TRBD1 | TRBJ1-3 | TRBV7-2 | 15 | - | TGTGCCAGCAGCTCCAGACAGGGGAGAGGAAACACCATATATTTT | CASSSRQGRGNTIYF
TRBD1 | TRBJ2-1 | TRBV5-1 | 17 | - | TGCGCCAGCAGCTTGGGACCGCCGGGACAGTTAGACAATGAGCAGTTCTTC | CASSLGPPGQLDNEQFF
TRBD1 | TRBJ2-1 | TRBV7-2 | 19 | - | TGTGCCAGCAGCTTAGAAATTCGGTTGGGGACAGGGGAAAGGAATGAGCAGTTCTTC | CASSLEIRLGTGERNEQFF
- | TRBJ2-1 | TRBV7-8 | 15 | - | TGTGCCATACGATTCGGACTGCTTCCCTCGAATGAGCAGTTCTTC | CAIRFGLLPSNEQFF
TRBD1 | TRBJ1-5 | TRBV18 | 15 | - | TGTGCCAGCTCACGCCGGGACAGGGGAAGGCAGCCCCAGCATTTT | CASSRRDRGRQPQHF
TRBD2 | TRBJ2-1 | TRBV4-2 | 19 | - | TGTGCCAGCAGCCAAGGACTGCGGGGGGGCCTTTTGGATAACAATGAGCAGTTCTTC | CASSQGLRGGLLDNNEQFF
- | TRBJ2-1 | TRBV30 | 13 | - | TGTGCCTGGAGTGTGGCCTCTTACAATGAGCAGTTCTTC | CAWSVASYNEQFF
- | TRBJ2-2 | TRBV10-2 | 13 | - | TGCGCCAGCAGTGCACTAGCCCCCGGGGAGCTGTTTTTT | CASSALAPGELFF
- | TRBJ2-5 | TRBV9 | 15 | - | TGTGCCAGCAGCGTAGCGCCGAGCGGAGAAGAGACCCAGTACTTC | CASSVAPSGEETQYF
TRBD1 | TRBJ2-7 | TRBV27 | 13 | - | TGTGCCAGCCGAGGACAGGGGAGGTACGAGCAGTACTTC | CASRGQGRYEQYF
- | TRBJ2-7 | TRBV6-2/TRBV6-3 | 13 | - | TGTGCCAGCAGTTTCCTACTCTCCTACGAGCAGTACTTC | CASSFLLSYEQYF